A selection of T cell receptor beta chains follows, all from one sample in a study of human T cells and chemical hapten exposure. A single record per CDR3 protein comes from TCRdb applying MiXCR to the RACE reads. The table has approximately 46,000 distinct CDR3 sequences, approximately 10% seen once; the top ten hold 13% to 15%. The sample consisted of whole blood, taken in connection with sensitization to the hapten diphenylcyclopropenone (DPC). The receptors here all came from a woman aged 25 to 39 with alopecia areata. Some clones in this sample may be carry-over from other donors' samples. The CDR3 runs from the conserved cysteine through the conserved F or W. D genes are given only for firm matches. Clone size appears in some rows only: once, few, many, or a class for an expanded clone.

D gene	V gene	clone size	J gene	CDR3 DNA	CDR3 protein
.	TRBV12-3/TRBV12-4	.	TRBJ1-5	TGTGCCAGCAGTTACTCGGAGGAATGGAGCAATCAGCCCCAGCATTTT	CASSYSEEWSNQPQHF
.	TRBV28	.	TRBJ2-1	TGTGCCAGCAGTTTTCAGCGGAATGAGCAGTTCTTC	CASSFQRNEQFF
TRBD2	TRBV9	.	TRBJ2-1	TGTGCCAGCAGCAAGCCGGGACTAGAAATAAGAAAGTTCTTC	CASSKPGLEIRKFF
.	TRBV7-2	few	TRBJ2-7	TGTGCCAGCAGCTTAGCGAGGTACGGGGAGCTCTACGAGCAGTACTTC	CASSLARYGELYEQYF
.	TRBV6-2/TRBV6-3	.	TRBJ2-1	TGTGCCAGCAGTCTGATCGGACGGAGCTCCTACAATGAGCAGTTCTTC	CASSLIGRSSYNEQFF
TRBD1	TRBV6-2/TRBV6-3	many	TRBJ2-1	TGTGCCAGCAGCCGGGACAGGGGACTATACAATGAGCAGTTCTTC	CASSRDRGLYNEQFF
.	TRBV5-6	many	TRBJ1-2	TGTGCCAGTAGGGGTGCTTTGGGGGCGAATGGCTACACCTTC	CASRGALGANGYTF
.	TRBV12-3/TRBV12-4	few	TRBJ1-5	TGTGCCAGCAGCCTTGTAGGGAATAGCAATCAGCCCCAGCATTTT	CASSLVGNSNQPQHF
TRBD1	TRBV12-3/TRBV12-4	many	TRBJ2-5	TGTGCCAGCAGCTCGGACAGGGATGAGACCCAGTACTTC	CASSSDRDETQYF
TRBD2	TRBV20-1	many	TRBJ2-3	TGCAGTGCTAGACCACTAGCGGTCACAGATACGCAGTATTTT	CSARPLAVTDTQYF
.	TRBV4-2	few	TRBJ1-2	TGTGCCAGCAGCCAAGATCGCAGGGATCGATACGGCTACACCTTC	CASSQDRRDRYGYTF
TRBD1	TRBV15	few	TRBJ1-3	TGTGCCACCAGCCGATTTGGACAGGCTGGAAACACCATATATTTT	CATSRFGQAGNTIYF
TRBD1	TRBV4-3	.	TRBJ1-5	TGCGCCAGCAGCCAAAGAACAGGGGATCAGCCCCAGCATTTT	CASSQRTGDQPQHF
.	TRBV7-2	few	TRBJ2-3	.	CASSWAHGTGQGDGYF
TRBD1	TRBV28	many	TRBJ1-5	TGTGCCAGCAGCCTACAGGGGGCGACTCAGCCCCAGCATTTT	CASSLQGATQPQHF
TRBD1	TRBV5-5	.	TRBJ1-1	TGTGCCAGCAGCTTGGGACAGGGTATAAACACTGAAGCTTTCTTT	CASSLGQGINTEAFF
TRBD1	TRBV6-5	many	TRBJ2-7	TGTGCCAGCAGTCGACAGGGCCTCGCCTCCTACGAGCAGTACTTC	CASSRQGLASYEQYF
.	TRBV18	few	TRBJ2-2	TGTGCCAGCTCACCAGGGCTCGCGAACACCGGGGAGCTGTTTTTT	CASSPGLANTGELFF
.	TRBV3-1	.	TRBJ1-1	TGTGCCAGCAGCCAAGAAGCTTATGGGGCAGGGGCTCCTAACACTGAAGCTTTCTTT	CASSQEAYGAGAPNTEAFF
.	TRBV7-2	.	TRBJ2-1	TGTGCCAGCAGCGTACAGGGATACAATGAGCAGTTCTTC	CASSVQGYNEQFF
TRBD1	TRBV18	few	TRBJ2-7	TGTGCCAGCTCAGAAGGACAGGGGTCATCCAGCTGGCAGTACTTC	CASSEGQGSSSWQYF
TRBD2	TRBV24-1	.	TRBJ2-1	TGTGCCACCAGTGATTTGAGTAGCGGGGGGGCTCCCACCTACAATGAGCAGTTCTTC	CATSDLSSGGAPTYNEQFF
.	TRBV5-4	many	TRBJ1-5	TGTGCCAGCAGCAGGGGTGATCAGCCCCAGCATTTT	CASSRGDQPQHF
.	TRBV7-2	few	TRBJ2-5	TGTGCCAGCAGCACGGACTTTGGGAATCTAGAGACCCAGTACTTC	CASSTDFGNLETQYF
TRBD1	TRBV5-1	few	TRBJ2-3	TGCGCCAGCAGCTCGGAGACAGGGGAGAAGCAGTATTTT	CASSSETGEKQYF
TRBD2	TRBV3-1	many	TRBJ2-1	TGTGCCAGCAGCCAGGACCACCGAGCGGGGCCCTACAATGAGCAGTTCTTC	CASSQDHRAGPYNEQFF
TRBD1	TRBV19	few	TRBJ1-5	TGTGCCAGTAACCAACGACAGGGGACATCTAATAGCAATCAGCCCCAGCATTTT	CASNQRQGTSNSNQPQHF
.	TRBV2	many	TRBJ1-5	TGTGCCAGCCGAAACACCAATCAGCCCCAGCATTTT	CASRNTNQPQHF
TRBD1	TRBV7-9	.	TRBJ2-7	TGTGCCAGCAGCTGGGGACAGGGGCCCGACGAGCAGTACTTC	CASSWGQGPDEQYF
.	TRBV6-2/TRBV6-3	.	TRBJ1-3	TGTGCCAGCAGTCGGCAGGGAGGAAACACCATATATTTT	CASSRQGGNTIYF
.	TRBV7-9	.	TRBJ1-1	TGTGCCAGCAGCCAAATTCAGGAGAACACTGAAGCTTTCTTT	CASSQIQENTEAFF
.	TRBV28	many	TRBJ2-3	TGTGCCAGCAGTTTCCATCGTGATACGCAGTATTTT	CASSFHRDTQYF
.	TRBV28	many	TRBJ2-3	TGTGCCAGCAGTTTGGCAGGGTTCTTATACAGCACAGATACGCAGTATTTT	CASSLAGFLYSTDTQYF
.	TRBV7-9	many	TRBJ2-1	TGTGCCAGCAGCTTAGGGGGTGCAGGTCGGAATGAGCAGTTCTTC	CASSLGGAGRNEQFF
.	TRBV28	.	TRBJ1-1	TGTGCCAGCAGAGGTGGAAAATGGGACACTGAAGCTTTCTTT	CASRGGKWDTEAFF
TRBD1	TRBV4-3	once	TRBJ1-2	TGCGCCAGCAGCCAAGCTCTGGCAGGGGGTCCATATGGCTACACCTTC	CASSQALAGGPYGYTF
.	TRBV7-2	.	TRBJ2-6	TGTGCCAGCAGTGGATTAGGGGCTGGGGCCAACGTCCTGACTTTC	CASSGLGAGANVLTF
TRBD2	TRBV5-1	few	TRBJ2-3	TGCGCCAGCAGCTGGGCAGGGACTAGCGACACAGATACGCAGTATTTT	CASSWAGTSDTDTQYF
TRBD2	TRBV4-3	few	TRBJ2-1	TGCGCCAGCAGCCAAGACGGGACTAGCGGGGGGGCTAGCTACAATGAGCAGTTCTTC	CASSQDGTSGGASYNEQFF
.	TRBV12-3/TRBV12-4	few	TRBJ2-7	TGTGCCAGCAGTTCGACCACGCTGGTGCAGTACTTC	CASSSTTLVQYF
.	TRBV29-1	many	TRBJ1-1	TGCAGCGGGGCAGCTACGAACACTGAAGCTTTCTTT	CSGAATNTEAFF
TRBD1	TRBV5-1	many	TRBJ1-2	TGCGCCAGCAGCTTGGGGGGACAGTTAAACTATGGCTACACCTTC	CASSLGGQLNYGYTF
TRBD1	TRBV20-1	few	TRBJ2-3	TGCAGTGCCCTGAGACGGACAGGGGTAGATACGCAGTATTTT	CSALRRTGVDTQYF
TRBD1	TRBV4-2	few	TRBJ2-1	TGTGCCAGCAGCGCGCGGGACAGGGGGCACAATGAGCAGTTCTTC	CASSARDRGHNEQFF
TRBD1	TRBV15	many	TRBJ1-5	TGTGCCACCAGCAGGGCCGGGACAGGGGTAGTTGGGAATCAGCCCCAGCATTTT	CATSRAGTGVVGNQPQHF
.	TRBV12-3/TRBV12-4	.	TRBJ1-4	TGTGCCAGCAGCCTCGCCGATGAAAAACTGTTTTTT	CASSLADEKLFF
.	TRBV28	.	TRBJ1-6	TGTGCCAGCCAAGAGGCCAGCTATAATTCACCCCTCCACTTT	CASQEASYNSPLHF
.	TRBV2	.	TRBJ1-5	TGTGCCAGCAGTGTCCCGGGGCGGCAGCCCCAGCATTTT	CASSVPGRQPQHF
.	TRBV2	many	TRBJ2-6	TGTGCCAGCAGTCCCAGGCTGGGGGGTGGGGCCAACGTCCTGACTTTC	CASSPRLGGGANVLTF
.	TRBV24-1	few	TRBJ1-5	TGTGCCACCAGTGATCCAGGGGACTCGAATCAGCCCCAGCATTTT	CATSDPGDSNQPQHF
TRBD1	TRBV7-2	few	TRBJ1-5	TGTGCCAGCAGCTCGGGGGACAGACTTAGCAATCAGCCCCAGCATTTT	CASSSGDRLSNQPQHF
.	TRBV6-5	many	TRBJ1-4	TGTGCCAGCAGTTACCGGCAGGGTAGTGAAAAACTGTTTTTT	CASSYRQGSEKLFF
TRBD1	TRBV18	.	TRBJ2-3	TGTGCCAGCTCCCCGTTGGGACAGTCTCAAATGGGCACAGATACGCAGTATTTT	CASSPLGQSQMGTDTQYF
TRBD2	TRBV7-2	many	TRBJ2-2	TGTGCCAGCCTCACTAGCGGGGGGGGCACCGGGGAGCTGTTTTTT	CASLTSGGGTGELFF
.	TRBV13	medium-sized	TRBJ1-6	TGTGCCAGCAGCGGCGAGGAGGAGCCACCCCTCCACTTT	CASSGEEEPPLHF
TRBD1	TRBV12-3/TRBV12-4	few	TRBJ1-6	TGTGCCAGCAGTTTGGGGGGACAGGGAGGATCACCCCTCCACTTT	CASSLGGQGGSPLHF
.	TRBV30	medium-sized	TRBJ1-1	TGTGCCTGGCATATGAACACTGAAGCTTTCTTT	CAWHMNTEAFF
TRBD1	TRBV6-1	many	TRBJ1-6	TGTGCCAGCAGTACAGGGGGCAGCGTTTATAATTCACCCCTCCACTTT	CASSTGGSVYNSPLHF
.	TRBV7-2	.	TRBJ2-7	TGTGCCAGCAGCTTAGAAGGCGGGGTGGCCGAGCAGTACTTC	CASSLEGGVAEQYF